This record concerns one T cell receptor (beta chain) sequence. Sequenced by immunoSEQ multiplex PCR; TCRdb stores in-frame clones only, minus some. In the table there are around 100,000 clones, 80% to 90% of which are singletons. These data come from a study of blood T cell repertoires in COVID-19. V shed 1 base and J shed 5 bases, with 5 bases lying between them. The germline CDR1 and CDR2 sequences are LGHDT and YNNKEL (reference sequence). The CDR3 loop spans 12 amino acids. The sequencing input was peripheral blood. This TCR came from a man in his forties or fifties with acute or convalescent COVID-19. This chain joins TRBV3-1 (or the pseudogene TRBV3-2) and TRBJ1-1; no clear D gene. This CDR3 reads CASSQARTEAFF. DNA for the CDR3: TGTGCCAGCAGCCAAGCCAGGACTGAAGCTTTCTTT.